This entry describes one T cell receptor (beta chain). Its antigen is currently unknown. V lost 5 bases to trimming and J lost 0 bases, with 5 bases between them. The CDR3 contains 13 residues. The germline CDR1 and CDR2 sequences are SGHTA and FQGNSA. Data came from immunoSEQ multiplex PCR; TCRdb stores just in-frame clones and leaves some out. The sample carries 40,000 to 60,000 clones, around 83% recorded once. The data belong to a study of early stage breast cancer tumors. Study conclusions and caveats: Bulk DNA sequencing of unsorted cells missed chain pairing and markers. Blood repertoires resembled normal breast more than tumor. Compared with adjacent normal breast, tumors showed about 2.4-fold denser, more clonal T cells.

The TCR originated in a person in their fifties with breast cancer. Sample: blood. The chain couples TRBV7-2 to TRBJ1-5; D is ambiguous. The CDR3 region is CASSLDSNQPQHF. The CDR3, as DNA: TGTGCCAGCAGCCTGGATAGCAATCAGCCCCAGCATTTT.